This passage covers 19 T cell receptor beta chains from one sample sequenced in a study of blood T cells in healthy people across ages (dated by TCRdb to about 2015). To prepare the library, 5' RACE was applied. These reads were obtained on an Illumina HiSeq 2500. A second about 6 to 11 cycle PCR used a sample-barcoded 5' primer and a J-beta primer mix. The public reads were run again by TCRdb, first through fastp at Q25 and then through MiXCR, and only productive beta chains were kept. Every entry covers one CDR3 protein and lists the most common genes and DNA from its rows. The sample records around 870,000 distinct CDR3 sequences, under 30% of which are singletons. About 18% of the sample rests with the top ten. Sequenced sample: blood. The receptors derive from a woman at least 80 years old in good health.

The CDR3 region has the DNA TGCGCCAGCAGCCAAGAAGCGGGACCCCTATGGACTGGGGCCAACGTCCTGACTTTC. The encoded protein is CASSQEAGPLWTGANVLTF. The chain joins TRBV4-1 to TRBJ2-6; 7 nucleotides match TRBD2. CDR1 and CDR2 from the germline V gene are MGHRA and YSYEKL. The CDR3 is 19 amino acids. Trimming cost V 0 bases and J 2 bases; bases outside gene matches: 10.

There are a few counts of this clonotype. The chain employs TRBV10-3 and TRBJ1-2; no definite D call. Trimming removed 10 bases from V and 5 bases from J, with 11 bases in between. This CDR3 has 11 amino acids. The germline V gene has CDR1 ENHRY and CDR2 SYGVKD. The CDR3 loop is CATSTDYGYTF. CDR3 DNA: TGTGCCACCTCGACTGATTATGGCTACACCTTC.

This clonotype was counted between two and nine times. The germline gene is not matched at one end of the junction; a read error may be the cause. The chain recombines TRBV5-6 with TRBJ2-3; 8 nucleotides match TRBD2. Germline assignment: CDR1 SGHDT and CDR2 YYEEEE. The CDR3 consists of 15 residues. The CDR3 bases are TGTGCCAGCAGCTCCCCGGGGGGGCTCACAGATGCGCAGTATTTT. Amino acid sequence: CASSSPGGLTDAQYF.

The chain recombines TRBV7-2 with TRBJ1-1; no firm D call. From germline, CDR1 is SGHTA and CDR2 FQGNSA. This CDR3 contains 15 residues. The V end lost 1 base, the J end lost 8 bases, and 17 bases lay between the germline ends. The CDR3 DNA reads TGTGCCAGCAGCTTAGTTTTGGCCAGGCAAGGCGAAGCTTTCTTT. Its protein is CASSLVLARQGEAFF.

The rearrangement links TRBV18 to TRBJ1-2, with D perhaps matching TRBD1 (5 bases). The V end was cut by 3 bases, the J end by 3 bases, with 14 bases between. Germline V gene data show CDR1 as KGHSH and CDR2 as LQKENI. This CDR3 contains 15 residues. The CDR3 protein is CASSPPGWGDYGYTF. In DNA form, the CDR3 reads TGTGCCAGCTCACCGCCTGGATGGGGGGACTATGGCTACACCTTC.

In this sample, this clonotype turned up many times. The rearrangement uses TRBV7-2 and TRBJ1-2; TRBD1 is a possible D gene (5 bases). CDR3 length equals 15 residues. The germline gives CDR1 SGHTA, CDR2 FQGNSA. The V gene lost 5 bases and the J gene lost 1 base, with 14 bases spanning the gap. This CDR3 is CASSHRDGLNYGYTF. The CDR3 DNA follows: TGTGCCAGCAGCCACCGGGACGGTCTTAACTATGGCTACACCTTC.

This clonotype has a count of ten or more. Just one base apart from a much larger clone, this may be a read error. The chain recombines TRBV5-5 with TRBJ2-1; the D is unclear. The J call could be wrong; TRBJ2-7 is a better fit for the DNA end. The CDR3 is made up of 15 amino acids. Germline-derived CDR1 and CDR2 are SGHKS and YYEKEE (reference sequence). The CDR3 loop reads CASSSEAETYNEQYF. CDR3 nucleotide sequence: TGTGCCAGCAGTTCAGAGGCAGAAACCTACAATGAGCAGTACTTC.

This clonotype was detected ten times or more. The V call is TRBV2, the J call TRBJ2-7, with D perhaps matching TRBD1 (6 bases). Germline V gene lookup returns CDR1 SNHLY and CDR2 FYNNEI. Trimming took off 4 bases at V and 3 bases at J, with 10 bases between the two ends. The CDR3 is made up of 13 amino acids. CDR3 residues: CASSGDRFYEQYF. The CDR3 bases are TGTGCCAGCAGTGGCGACAGGTTCTACGAGCAGTACTTC.

Only a few counts were recorded for this clonotype. V and J are TRBV20-1 and TRBJ1-2; a weak D match, TRBD1 (5 bases). Germline-derived CDR1 and CDR2 are DFQATT and SNEGSKA (reference sequence). This CDR3 region has 13 residues. Between the trimmed V and J ends, which lost 5 bases and 6 bases, there was a span of 16 bases. Here the CDR3 DNA reads TGCAGTGCTCTCCGGACGGGGGACCATGGCTACACCTTC. It is translated as CSALRTGDHGYTF.

This clonotype has ten or more counts. This chain joins TRBV12-3 or TRBV12-4 and TRBJ2-7, with 8 bases aligning to TRBD1. This CDR3 contains 15 residues. V trimming: 4 bases; J trimming: 2 bases; junction bases outside the gene matches: 7. The CDR3 coding sequence is TGTGCCAGCAGTTATGCCTCGGGACAGGCCTACGAGCAGTACTTC. It specifies CASSYASGQAYEQYF.

The V gene is TRBV6-2 or TRBV6-3, the J gene TRBJ1-6, with a possible D match to TRBD1 (6 bases). The CDR3 runs to 15 residues. In germline, CDR1 is MNHEY, CDR2 SVGEGT. Trimming took off 2 bases at V and 10 bases at J, with 15 bases between the two ends. The chain's CDR3 is CASSYPGQLESPLHF. CDR3 sequence (DNA): TGTGCCAGCAGTTACCCCGGACAGCTTGAATCACCCCTCCACTTT.

J is TRBJ2-5 and V is TRBV6-1; 11 bases line up with TRBD1. The DNA matches TRBJ2-7 better at its end, which makes the J call doubtful. Germline CDR1 reads MNHNS; CDR2 reads SASEGT. This CDR3 contains 15 residues. CDR3 nucleotides: TGTGCCAGCAGTGACTGGGGACAGGGGGGCAGCGAGCAGTACTTC. Its protein product is CASSDWGQGGSEQYF.

The V call is TRBV3-1, the J call TRBJ1-1; D unresolved. Germline V gene data show CDR1 as LGHDT and CDR2 as YNNKEL (reference sequence). Deletions cut 4 bases from V and 0 bases from J, with 12 bases between. This CDR3 has 15 residues. CDR3 amino acids: CASSRASQLNTEAFF. As DNA, the CDR3 is TGTGCCAGCAGCCGCGCAAGTCAGCTGAACACTGAAGCTTTCTTT.

This clonotype was counted a few times. The CDR3 region is CASSQEREGGREKLFF. As DNA, the CDR3 is TGTGCCAGCAGCCAAGAGAGAGAAGGGGGCCGGGAAAAACTGTTTTTT. The J gene is TRBJ1-4, the V gene TRBV3-1, with TRBD1 identical over 7 bases. The CDR3 spans 16 residues. The V segment lost 0 bases and the J segment 8 bases; nucleotides outside the gene matches: 9. Germline assignment: CDR1 LGHDT and CDR2 YNNKEL (reference sequence).

This clonotype was picked up many times. This CDR3 is CASSYTGSEQYF. In DNA, the CDR3 is TGTGCCAGCAGTTACACAGGCAGCGAGCAGTACTTC. The chain employs TRBV6-6 and TRBJ2-7, with D maybe TRBD1 (5 bases). This CDR3 has 12 residues. Trimming pared 2 bases from V and 6 bases from J, leaving 8 bases between. The germline CDR1 and CDR2 sequences are MNHNY and SVGAGI (reference sequence).

V gene TRBV3-1 combines with J gene TRBJ1-1; D might be TRBD1 (6 bases). The CDR3 sequence is 13 residues long. The V and J ends lost 2 bases and 4 bases respectively, with 8 bases between them. The germline gives CDR1 LGHDT, CDR2 YNNKEL (reference sequence). The CDR3 DNA is TGTGCCAGCAGCCAACAGGGGAGCACTGAAGCTTTCTTT. It specifies CASSQQGSTEAFF.

This clonotype has ten or more counts. This sequence joins TRBV7-2 and TRBJ2-7; D possibly corresponds to TRBD2 (6 bases). The V end was cut by 4 bases, the J end by 8 bases, with 21 bases between. In germline, CDR1 is SGHTA, CDR2 FQGNSA. The CDR3 covers 15 residues. In DNA form, the CDR3 reads TGTGCCAGCAGCTCGCCGGGACTTGGGTCTACGAAGCAGTACTTC. Its protein product is CASSSPGLGSTKQYF. The full variable domain, in which reference TRBV7-2 and TRBJ2-7 provide the parts outside the CDR3, is GAGVSQSPSNKVTEKGKDVELRCDPISGHTALYWYRQSLGQGLEFLIYFQGNSAPDKSGLPSDRFSAERTGGSVSTLTIQRTQQEDSAVYLCASSSPGLGSTKQYFGPGTRLTVT.

This clonotype was observed a few times. The chain joins TRBV9 to TRBJ2-3, with D perhaps TRBD2 (7 bases). V shed 4 bases and J shed 1 base, with 13 bases lying between them. Germline CDR1 reads SGDLS; CDR2 reads YYNGEE. The CDR3 has 15 residues. The CDR3 loop is CASSKGGGGTDTQYF. The CDR3 nucleotides read TGTGCCAGCAGCAAAGGGGGAGGGGGCACAGATACGCAGTATTTT.

This clonotype appeared once. CDR3 amino acids: CASSQEEGTRFVGYTF. In DNA form, the CDR3 reads TGTGCCAGCAGCCAAGAGGAGGGGACGCGGTTCGTGGGCTACACCTTC. The V gene is TRBV4-2, the J gene TRBJ1-2; weak D call: TRBD1 (5 bases). Germline CDR1 and CDR2: LGHNA and YNFKEQ. The CDR3 sequence is 16 residues long. The V end was cut by 0 bases, the J end by 8 bases, with 19 bases between.